This T cell receptor beta chain is from a study of T cells in localized non-small cell lung cancer. Concerning this clone: Its antigen is currently unknown.

Germline lookup yields CDR1 SGHRS and CDR2 YFSETQ. The CDR3 loop spans 14 amino acids. Trimming took 0 bases from V and 2 from J, leaving 6 bases between them. Study-wide results and caveats: The greatest T cell clonality was found in uninvolved adjacent lung (higher than in tumor).

Using immunoSEQ multiplex PCR, the repertoire was profiled, and TCRdb retains in-frame clones only, with some absent. This table has 13,000 to 15,000 clones, more than 70% appearing once. The source was peripheral blood mononuclear cells, collected before any cancer treatment. The chain combines TRBV5-1 with TRBJ1-3; the D is unclear. The sequence derives from a man aged 40-75 years with stage III lung adenocarcinoma. The chain's CDR3 is CASSLVGTGNTIYF. Here the CDR3 DNA reads TGCGCCAGCAGCTTGGTCGGGACTGGAAACACCATATATTTT.